Listed below are T cell receptor beta chains from one sample, sequenced in a study of cytomegalovirus exposure and HLA in healthy donors. Generated by immunoSEQ multiplex PCR, the TCRdb table keeps only in-frame clones and is missing some. The sample includes under 200,000 clones, roughly 80% of them seen just once. The sequencing input was PBMCs. The receptors originated from a woman between 45 and 60 years old in good health and CMV-seronegative. The CDR3 runs from the conserved cysteine through the conserved F or W. A D gene is named only where the DNA matches it firmly. Rows may omit the clone size; those that give it use once, few, many or a size class.

clone size	J gene	D gene	V gene	CDR3 DNA	CDR3 protein
NA	TRBJ2-5	TRBD2	TRBV4-3	TGCGCCAGCAGCCAAGATCTGGGTAGCGGGGGCTCGCAGTACTTC	CASSQDLGSGGSQYF
NA	TRBJ2-5	TRBD2	TRBV5-6	TGTGCCAGCAGCTTGCTAGCGGGGGGGCAAGAGACCCAGTACTTC	CASSLLAGGQETQYF
NA	TRBJ1-1	NA	TRBV5-1	TGCGCCAGCAGCTTGGGGCCCATGAACACTGAAGCTTTCTTT	CASSLGPMNTEAFF
NA	TRBJ2-7	TRBD2	TRBV7-2	TGTGCCAGCAGCTCCAGCGGGGTGCAATACTACGAGCAGTACTTC	CASSSSGVQYYEQYF
NA	TRBJ2-2	NA	TRBV27	TGTGCCAGTACGCTTGGACAGAACACCGGGGAGCTGTTTTTT	CASTLGQNTGELFF
few	TRBJ2-2	NA	TRBV2	TGTGCCAGCAGATCACGGTACGACACCGGGGAGCTGTTTTTT	CASRSRYDTGELFF
NA	TRBJ2-1	TRBD1	TRBV2	TGTGCCAGCCTCGACAGGGGCTCCTACAATGAGCAGTTCTTC	CASLDRGSYNEQFF
NA	TRBJ1-6	NA	TRBV7-6	TGTGCCAGCAGCTCCCTACAGGGCACCCGAGGGAACTCACCCCTCCACTTT	CASSSLQGTRGNSPLHF
NA	TRBJ2-7	TRBD1	TRBV27	TGTGCCAGCAGGGGACAGGGAATGGGCTCCTACGAGCAGTACTTC	CASRGQGMGSYEQYF
NA	TRBJ2-7	TRBD2	TRBV5-4	TGTGCCAGCAGCTTGGCAGGGGCTAGCGGGACCTACGAGCAGTACTTC	CASSLAGASGTYEQYF
NA	TRBJ2-3	NA	TRBV14	TGTGCCAGCAGCCAAGATTTTGGGGACTCCCAGTATTTT	CASSQDFGDSQYF
NA	TRBJ2-7	TRBD1	TRBV4-3	TGCGCCAGCAGCCCTCGGACAGGGACTGCCTACGAGCAGTACTTC	CASSPRTGTAYEQYF
few	TRBJ1-6	TRBD1	TRBV4-1	TGCGCCAGCAGCCAAGATTCCCCGACAGGGGGCTATAATTCACCCCTCCACTTT	CASSQDSPTGGYNSPLHF
NA	TRBJ2-7	TRBD1	TRBV27	TGTGCCAGCAGTTTGGACAGGGCAGCGCGGGGCGAGCAGTACTTC	CASSLDRAARGEQYF
NA	TRBJ2-5	TRBD2	TRBV6-5	TGTGCCAGCAGTTACTGGCCTAGCGGGAATCAAGAGACCCAGTACTTC	CASSYWPSGNQETQYF
NA	TRBJ2-7	NA	TRBV13	TGTGCCAGCAGTCCGCCCGTAACAGAGATCTACGAGCAGTACTTC	CASSPPVTEIYEQYF
NA	TRBJ2-2	TRBD2	TRBV10-1	TGCGCCAGCAGTGACAGTGGGGAGCGGGGGAACACCGGGGAGCTGTTTTTT	CASSDSGERGNTGELFF
NA	TRBJ1-4	NA	TRBV4-2	TGTGCCAGCAGCCTCAACAGGGCACCTAATGAAAAACTGTTTTTT	CASSLNRAPNEKLFF
NA	TRBJ1-2	NA	TRBV6-1	TGTGCCAGCAGTGAAGCATCTCGGAACTATGGCTACACCTTC	CASSEASRNYGYTF
NA	TRBJ1-1	TRBD1	TRBV27	TGTGCCAGCAGTCAGAGACGACAGGGGGCGCGATGGCGGAACACTGAAGCTTTCTTT	CASSQRRQGARWRNTEAFF
NA	TRBJ2-7	TRBD2	TRBV4-1	TGCGCCAGCAGCCAACTGACTAGCGGGAGGTCCTACGAGCAGTACTTC	CASSQLTSGRSYEQYF
NA	TRBJ1-1	TRBD1	TRBV6-5	TGTGCCAGCAGTTCTACCGGGACAGCGAACACTGAAGCTTTCTTT	CASSSTGTANTEAFF
NA	TRBJ2-5	TRBD1	TRBV5-1	TGCGCCAGCAGCTTGGGACAGGGGGCAGGGGAGACCCAGTACTTC	CASSLGQGAGETQYF
NA	TRBJ2-2	TRBD2	TRBV5-1	TGCGCCAGCAGCGTTCCCCTAGCGGGGGGGACCGGGGAGCTGTTTTTT	CASSVPLAGGTGELFF